The clone carrying this TCR beta chain was counted only a few times. Its antigen is as yet unknown. The donors were in the approximately 130-subject validation cohort; that cohort was separate from the approximately 670-subject first cohort. This sample is part of a study of cytomegalovirus exposure and HLA in healthy donors. Regarding the study as a whole: Clusters of TCRs from the first cohort tended to co-occur in the 120 or so validation repertoires (as a later analysis found). Most TCR sequences were uncommon, yet certain public TCRs appeared in many donors.

Libraries were prepared by immunoSEQ multiplex PCR; TCRdb keeps only in-frame clonotypes and omits some of them. The data show about 200,000 clones, 87% seen once. Germline V lookup: CDR1 MNHEY, CDR2 SMNVEV (reference sequence). Trimming at V came to 7 bases and at J to 7 bases, leaving 2 bases not matched to a gene. This CDR3 is built from 11 residues. The gene calls are TRBV27 and TRBJ1-2, with 8 bases matching TRBD1. The sequenced material came from PBMCs. This TCR was sampled from a woman younger than 35 in good health and CMV-seropositive. The CDR3 loop reads CASTGGVGYTF. CDR3 nucleotides: TGTGCCAGCACAGGGGGCGTTGGCTACACCTTC.